The clone carrying this T cell receptor (beta chain) has only one observation. This record belongs to a study of pediatric ulcerative colitis. Germline assignment: CDR1 SGHRS and CDR2 YFSETQ. The CDR3 length is 15 residues. With 2 bases removed from V and 4 bases from J, the gap between germline ends came to 15 bases. TCRdb keeps only in-frame clones here, not all; method: immunoSEQ multiplex PCR. Counted here are more than 15,000 clones, around 74% occurring once; the ten biggest clones make up about 3.4%. The rectum was sampled with one to two pinch biopsies at colonoscopy. Source material: gut tissue. The chain links TRBV5-1 to TRBJ1-1; no reliable D call. The origin of this receptor is a girl aged 10 to 17 with moderate ulcerative colitis. The CDR3 protein is CASSLGTDWSTEAFF. As DNA, the CDR3 is TGCGCCAGCAGCTTAGGTACAGATTGGAGCACTGAAGCTTTCTTT. The entire variable domain, with the rest obtained from reference TRBV5-1 and TRBJ1-1, is as follows: KAGVTQTPRYLIKTRGQQVTLSCSPISGHRSVSWYQQTPGQGLQFLFEYFSETQRNKGNFPGRFSGRQFSNSRSEMNVSTLELGDSALYLCASSLGTDWSTEAFFGQGTRLTVV.